This note documents a single T cell receptor beta chain sequence. The source of the sample is a study of T cell changes during pregnancy in multiple sclerosis. Libraries were prepared by immunoSEQ multiplex PCR; TCRdb keeps only in-frame clonotypes and omits some of them. Of more than 50,000 clones in the sample, roughly 94% were seen once. In germline, CDR1 is SGHAT, CDR2 FQNNGV. The V end was cut by 4 bases, the J end by 3 bases, with 14 bases between. CDR3 length: 15 residues. The TCR was taken from a female donor with multiple sclerosis, enrolled in a pregnancy study. The chain has TRBV11-2 and TRBJ2-3, with D possibly matching TRBD2 (6 bases). The sample consisted of CD8+ T cells from peripheral blood mononuclear cells, taken after pregnancy. The CDR3 DNA follows: TGTGCCAGCAGCTCCCGACCGGAGGGAACAGATACGCAGTATTTT. This codes for CASSSRPEGTDTQYF.